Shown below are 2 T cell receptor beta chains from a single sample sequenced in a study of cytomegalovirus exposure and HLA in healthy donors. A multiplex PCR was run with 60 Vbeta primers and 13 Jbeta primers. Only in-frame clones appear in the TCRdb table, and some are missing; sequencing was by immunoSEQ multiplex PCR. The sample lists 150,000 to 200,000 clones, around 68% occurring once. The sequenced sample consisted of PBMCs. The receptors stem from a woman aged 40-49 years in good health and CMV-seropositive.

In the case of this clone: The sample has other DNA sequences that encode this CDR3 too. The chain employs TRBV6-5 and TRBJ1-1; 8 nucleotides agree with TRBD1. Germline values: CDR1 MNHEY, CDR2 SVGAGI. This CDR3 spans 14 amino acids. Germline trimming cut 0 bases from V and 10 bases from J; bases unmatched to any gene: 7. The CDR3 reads CASSYSSTGGRAFF. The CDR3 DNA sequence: TGTGCCAGCAGTTACTCGTCCACAGGGGGTCGAGCTTTCTTT.

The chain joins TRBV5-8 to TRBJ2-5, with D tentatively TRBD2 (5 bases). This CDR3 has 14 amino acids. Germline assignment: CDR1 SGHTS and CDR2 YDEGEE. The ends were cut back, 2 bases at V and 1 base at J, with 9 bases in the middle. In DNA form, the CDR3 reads TGTGCCAGCAGCTTTTCGGGGTCCCAAGAGACCCAGTACTTC. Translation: CASSFSGSQETQYF.